This TCR beta chain was obtained from a study of beta chain features in type 1 diabetes. Findings and limits, study-wide: TCRB CDR3s were moderately but significantly shorter in Type 1 diabetes patients in all four CD4+ subsets. Any HLA-type effect on TCRB rearrangement remained unresolved here. Insertions were fewer and deletions more numerous at VDJ junctions in type 1 diabetes patients. Naive, central memory and Treg TCRB repertoires seemed to resemble each other more closely in patients than they did in healthy donors.

This clone has more than one count but fewer than ten. The antigen is unknown. This CDR3 region has 14 residues. The junction had 3 bases not matched to a gene; V was cut back by 4 bases and J by 5 bases. Germline CDR1 SGHVS, CDR2 FNYEAQ. Expressed TCRB transcripts were sequenced because the entire RNA isolate underwent reverse transcription. Method: immunoSEQ multiplex PCR; TCRdb's copy keeps in-frame clones and lacks some. The sample includes under 350,000 clones, around an eighth of them seen just once. V is TRBV7-6 and J is TRBJ2-4; 9 bases fit TRBD2. Material for sequencing was naive CD4+ T cells from blood. The sequence was obtained from a man aged 25 to 45 with type 1 diabetes. The CDR3 nucleotides read TGTGCCAGCAGCTCAGTAGCGGGAGAAAACATTCAGTACTTC. Its translation is CASSSVAGENIQYF. Drawing the rest from reference TRBV7-6 and TRBJ2-4, the complete variable domain is GAGVSQSPRYKVTKRGQDVALRCDPISGHVSLYWYRQALGQGPEFLTYFNYEAQQDKSGLPNDRFSAERPEGSISTLTIQRTEQRDSAMYRCASSSVAGENIQYFGAGTRLSVL.